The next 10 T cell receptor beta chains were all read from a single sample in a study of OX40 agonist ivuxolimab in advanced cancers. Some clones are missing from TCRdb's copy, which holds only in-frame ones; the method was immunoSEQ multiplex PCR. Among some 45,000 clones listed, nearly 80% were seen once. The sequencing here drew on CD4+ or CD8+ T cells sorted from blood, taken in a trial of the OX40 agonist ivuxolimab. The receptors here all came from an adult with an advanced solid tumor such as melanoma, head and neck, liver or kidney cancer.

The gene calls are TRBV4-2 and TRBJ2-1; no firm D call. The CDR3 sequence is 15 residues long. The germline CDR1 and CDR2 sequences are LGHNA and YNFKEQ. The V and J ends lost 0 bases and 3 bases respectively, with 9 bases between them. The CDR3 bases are TGTGCCAGCAGCCAAGATAGGGCAGTCTACAATGAGCAGTTCTTC. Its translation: CASSQDRAVYNEQFF.

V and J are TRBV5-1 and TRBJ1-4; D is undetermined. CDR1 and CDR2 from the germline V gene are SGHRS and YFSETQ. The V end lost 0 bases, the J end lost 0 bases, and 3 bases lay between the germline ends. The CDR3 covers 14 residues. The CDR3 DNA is TGCGCCAGCAGCTTGGACCCAACTAATGAAAAACTGTTTTTT. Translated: CASSLDPTNEKLFF.

CDR3 residues: CASSSRTHRGAVGRNTEAFF. The CDR3 nucleotides read TGTGCCAGCAGTTCCCGAACTCACAGGGGGGCGGTAGGACGGAACACTGAAGCTTTCTTT. The chain links TRBV27 to TRBJ1-1; TRBD1 matches at 8 bases. The CDR3 extends over 20 amino acids. J was trimmed by 1 base and V by 4 bases; bases with no gene match: 20. CDR1 and CDR2 (germline): MNHEY, SMNVEV (reference sequence).

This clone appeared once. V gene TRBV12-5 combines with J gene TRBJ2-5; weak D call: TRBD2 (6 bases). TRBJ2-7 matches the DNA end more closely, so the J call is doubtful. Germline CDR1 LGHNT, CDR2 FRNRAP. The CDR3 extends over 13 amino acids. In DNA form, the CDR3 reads TGTGCCGTGACCCCGGGAGCAGCCTACGAGCAGTACTTC. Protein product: CAVTPGAAYEQYF.

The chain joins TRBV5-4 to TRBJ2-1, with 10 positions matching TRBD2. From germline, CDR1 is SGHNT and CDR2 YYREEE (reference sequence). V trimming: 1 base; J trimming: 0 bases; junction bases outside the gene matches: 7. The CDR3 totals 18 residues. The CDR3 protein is CASSLLLAGPFSYNEQFF. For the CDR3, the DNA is TGTGCCAGCAGCTTGTTACTAGCGGGACCCTTCTCCTACAATGAGCAGTTCTTC.

CDR3 nucleotides: TGTGCCAGCAAACGCCCCGGGGACAGCGAAGCTTTCTTT. It yields the protein CASKRPGDSEAFF. V is TRBV6-5 and J is TRBJ1-1, with TRBD1 identical over 7 bases. CDR3 size: 13 residues. Germline CDR1 and CDR2: MNHEY and SVGAGI. Germline trimming cut 7 bases from V and 8 bases from J; bases unmatched to any gene: 10.

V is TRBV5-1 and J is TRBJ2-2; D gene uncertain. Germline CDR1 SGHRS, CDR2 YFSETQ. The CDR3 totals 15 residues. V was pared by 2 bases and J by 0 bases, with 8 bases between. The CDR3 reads CASSFAGSNTGELFF. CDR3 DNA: TGCGCCAGCAGCTTCGCAGGTTCGAACACCGGGGAGCTGTTTTTT.

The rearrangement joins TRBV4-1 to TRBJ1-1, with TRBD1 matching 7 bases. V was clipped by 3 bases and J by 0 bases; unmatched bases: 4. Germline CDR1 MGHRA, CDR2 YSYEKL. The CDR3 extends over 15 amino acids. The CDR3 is CASSHYRGLNTEAFF. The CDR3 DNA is TGCGCCAGCAGCCATTACAGGGGACTGAACACTGAAGCTTTCTTT.

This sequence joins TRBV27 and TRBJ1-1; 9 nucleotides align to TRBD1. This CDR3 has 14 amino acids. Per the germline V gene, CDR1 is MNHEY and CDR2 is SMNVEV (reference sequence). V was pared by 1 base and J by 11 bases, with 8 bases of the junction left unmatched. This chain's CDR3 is CASSLWGQGMSAFF. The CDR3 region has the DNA TGTGCCAGCAGTTTATGGGGACAGGGAATGAGCGCTTTCTTT.

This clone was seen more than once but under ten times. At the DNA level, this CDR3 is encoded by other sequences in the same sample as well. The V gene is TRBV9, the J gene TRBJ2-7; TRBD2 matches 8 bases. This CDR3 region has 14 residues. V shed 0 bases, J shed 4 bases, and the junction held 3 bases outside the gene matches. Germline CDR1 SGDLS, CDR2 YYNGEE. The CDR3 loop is CASSVGAGGYEQYF. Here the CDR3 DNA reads TGTGCCAGCAGCGTAGGGGCGGGAGGTTACGAGCAGTACTTC.